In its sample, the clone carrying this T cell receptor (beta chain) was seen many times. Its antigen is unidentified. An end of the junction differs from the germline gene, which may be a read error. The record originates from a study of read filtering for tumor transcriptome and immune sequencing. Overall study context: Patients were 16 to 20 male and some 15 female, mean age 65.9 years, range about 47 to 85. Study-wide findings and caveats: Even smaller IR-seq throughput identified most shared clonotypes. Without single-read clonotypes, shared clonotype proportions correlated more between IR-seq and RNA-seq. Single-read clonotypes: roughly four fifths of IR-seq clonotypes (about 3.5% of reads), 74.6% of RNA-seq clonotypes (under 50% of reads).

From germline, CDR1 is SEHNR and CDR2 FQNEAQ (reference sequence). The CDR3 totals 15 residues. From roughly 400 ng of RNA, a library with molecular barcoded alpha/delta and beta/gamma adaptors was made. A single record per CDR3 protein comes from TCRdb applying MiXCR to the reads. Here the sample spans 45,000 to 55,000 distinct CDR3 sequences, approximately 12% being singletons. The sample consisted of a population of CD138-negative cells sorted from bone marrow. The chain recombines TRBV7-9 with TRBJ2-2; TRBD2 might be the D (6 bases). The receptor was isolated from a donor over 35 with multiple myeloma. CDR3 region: CASSLAGANTGGLFF. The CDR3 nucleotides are TGTGCCAGCAGCTTAGCGGGAGCCAACACCGGGGGGCTGTTTTTT.